These 21 T cell receptor beta chains share one sample of origin, sequenced in a study of shared clonotypes between healthy human individuals. Assay used: immunoSEQ multiplex PCR; TCRdb lists only in-frame clones, some missing. The data show fewer than 1.6 million clones, about 98.5% seen once. The source material was naive CD4+ T cells sorted from blood. Subset given: CD45RA+ positively selected. These receptors were obtained from a man aged 30-40 years in good health.

Written as DNA, the CDR3 is TGCAGCGTTGTTCCTAGCGGGAGCTTCACAGATACGCAGTATTTT. Its protein product is CSVVPSGSFTDTQYF. The genes are TRBV29-1 and TRBJ2-3; 10 bases are a match to TRBD2. The germline V gene encodes CDR1 SQVTM and CDR2 ANQGSEA. The CDR3 covers 15 residues. J lost 2 bases, V lost 4 bases, and 6 bases had no gene match.

This chain joins TRBV29-1 and TRBJ2-7; D remains ambiguous. Trimming removed 1 base from V and 2 bases from J, with 6 bases in between. The CDR3 covers 12 residues. Germline loops: CDR1 SQVTM, CDR2 ANQGSEA. The CDR3 protein is CSVEATPYEQYF. In DNA form, the CDR3 reads TGCAGCGTTGAAGCCACCCCCTACGAGCAGTACTTC.

This rearrangement joins TRBV5-5 to TRBJ1-4, with 10 bases aligning to TRBD1. V was pared by 0 bases and J by 7 bases, with 6 bases of the junction left unmatched. In germline, CDR1 is SGHKS, CDR2 YYEKEE (reference sequence). The CDR3 sequence is 16 residues long. Here the CDR3 reads CASSLAAGTGVEKLFF. CDR3 DNA: TGTGCCAGCAGCTTGGCGGCGGGGACAGGGGTTGAAAAACTGTTTTTT.

The chain employs TRBV7-2 and TRBJ2-2; 7 bases match TRBD1. With 5 bases clipped from V and 6 bases from J, the junction kept 9 bases outside the gene matches. Germline lookup yields CDR1 SGHTA and CDR2 FQGNSA. The CDR3 loop spans 15 amino acids. This chain's CDR3 is CASSHEGGVPGELFF. CDR3 nucleotides: TGTGCCAGCAGCCATGAAGGGGGCGTCCCCGGGGAGCTGTTTTTT.

The rearrangement joins TRBV18 to TRBJ1-5; 7 nucleotides match TRBD1. V was pared by 2 bases and J by 5 bases, with 3 bases of the junction left unmatched. CDR3 size: 14 residues. Germline CDR1 and CDR2: KGHSH and LQKENI. This CDR3 is CASSPTGVYQPQHF. In DNA, the CDR3 is TGTGCCAGCTCACCAACAGGGGTGTATCAGCCCCAGCATTTT.

This rearrangement joins TRBV25-1 to TRBJ2-1; TRBD2 is a possible D gene (6 bases). CDR3 length: 17 residues. V dropped 4 bases and J dropped 7 bases, with 23 bases sitting between them. Germline V gene data show CDR1 as MGHDK and CDR2 as SYGVNS. Here the CDR3 DNA reads TGTGCCAGCAGTGGCCTTTCCGCGGGGCTAGGTGAGAATGAGCAGTTCTTC. The encoded protein is CASSGLSAGLGENEQFF.

On this clone itself: This same CDR3 is encoded by further DNA sequences in the sample. The CDR3 nucleotides are TGCGCCAGCAGCTTGGAAGGGCGCGGGTACAATGAGCAGTTCTTC. Translated, it gives CASSLEGRGYNEQFF. The chain couples TRBV5-1 to TRBJ2-1; TRBD2 might be the D (5 bases). With 0 bases removed from V and 4 bases from J, the gap between germline ends came to 11 bases. Per germline, CDR1 SGHRS and CDR2 YFSETQ. CDR3 length: 15 residues.

This rearrangement joins TRBV5-4 to TRBJ2-3; 14 bases line up with TRBD2. CDR1 is SGHNT and CDR2 is YYREEE in the germline V gene (reference sequence). J was trimmed by 5 bases and V by 4 bases; bases with no gene match: 6. The CDR3 is 16 residues long. As DNA, the CDR3 is TGTGCCAGCAGCCAGGGACTAGCGGGAGCGGGAGATACGCAGTATTTT. It yields the protein CASSQGLAGAGDTQYF.

As regards this clone: The germline gene is not matched at one end of the junction; a read error may be the cause. The V call is TRBV7-2, the J call TRBJ2-3; D possibly corresponds to TRBD1 (5 bases). The CDR3 covers 14 residues. The germline V gene has CDR1 SGHTA and CDR2 FQGNSA. Written as DNA, the CDR3 is TGTGCCAGCAGCCCAGTTTTGGACATTCCAAACGTAATTTTT. It yields the protein CASSPVLDIPNVIF.

The rearrangement joins TRBV6-6 to TRBJ2-6; D is uncertain. V gave up 6 bases and J gave up 6 bases, with 9 bases separating them. Germline CDR1 reads MNHNY; CDR2 reads SVGAGI (reference sequence). The CDR3 has 13 amino acids. This chain's CDR3 is CASSTLTANVLTF. As DNA, the CDR3 is TGTGCCAGCAGCACGCTGACGGCCAACGTCCTGACTTTC.

This rearrangement joins TRBV19 to TRBJ1-5; the match to TRBD1 covers 7 bases. V lost 3 bases and J lost 7; bases outside the gene matches: 12. Germline loops: CDR1 LNHDA, CDR2 SQIVND (reference sequence). The CDR3 covers 16 residues. Here the CDR3 DNA reads TGTGCCAGTAGTATTTGGACAGGAGGATTGGGGCAGCCCCAGCATTTT. It codes for CASSIWTGGLGQPQHF.

J is TRBJ2-1 and V is TRBV27, with 9 positions matching TRBD1. Germline CDR1 MNHEY, CDR2 SMNVEV (reference sequence). The V gene end was trimmed by 1 base and the J gene end by 4 bases; junction bases not matched to a gene: 5. The CDR3 spans 16 residues. CDR3 nucleotides: TGTGCCAGCAGTTTATTAAGACAGGGGGTTTACAATGAGCAGTTCTTC. The encoded protein is CASSLLRQGVYNEQFF.

This clone was seen just once. The J gene is TRBJ1-1, the V gene TRBV2; TRBD1 matches at 8 bases. CDR1 and CDR2 (germline): SNHLY, FYNNEI. This CDR3 is 15 amino acids long. J gave up 1 base and V 5 bases, and 6 bases lay outside the gene matches. This chain's CDR3 is CASSTRTGRNTEAFF. For the CDR3, the DNA is TGTGCCAGCAGTACACGGACAGGGCGGAACACTGAAGCTTTCTTT.

The chain couples TRBV7-2 to TRBJ2-7, with D perhaps TRBD2 (6 bases). The CDR3 is made up of 15 amino acids. The V end lost 5 bases, the J end lost 1 base, and 15 bases lay between the germline ends. The germline CDR1 and CDR2 sequences are SGHTA and FQGNSA. CDR3 bases: TGTGCCAGCAGCCCCACCTGGACTACGTCCTACGAGCAGTACTTC. It translates to CASSPTWTTSYEQYF.

The CDR3 nucleotides read TGTGCCAGTAGTTTCCGGGACGGATATCAGCCCCAGCATTTT. As protein: CASSFRDGYQPQHF. This chain connects TRBV19 to TRBJ1-5; D is possibly TRBD1 (5 bases). V was clipped by 5 bases and J by 5 bases, with 13 bases between them. This CDR3 is 14 amino acids long. Germline V gene data show CDR1 as LNHDA and CDR2 as SQIVND (reference sequence).

This chain connects TRBV9 to TRBJ2-7, with 11 nucleotides matching TRBD2. The ends lost 3 bases at V and 2 bases at J; junction bases unmatched: 7. The CDR3 spans 16 residues. Germline V gene data show CDR1 as SGDLS and CDR2 as YYNGEE. CDR3 sequence (DNA): TGTGCCAGCAGCGATGGGGGGACTAGCGGCACCTACGAGCAGTACTTC. Its protein is CASSDGGTSGTYEQYF. The full variable domain, completed using reference TRBV9 and TRBJ2-7, is DSGVTQTPKHLITATGQRVTLRCSPRSGDLSVYWYQQSLDQGLQFLIQYYNGEERAKGNILERFSAQQFPDLHSELNLSSLELGDSALYFCASSDGGTSGTYEQYFGPGTRLTVT.

The V call is TRBV7-2, the J call TRBJ2-7; possibly TRBD2 for D (5 bases). V gave up 5 bases and J gave up 3 bases, with 14 bases separating them. Germline assignment: CDR1 SGHTA and CDR2 FQGNSA. There are 14 residues in the CDR3. CDR3 protein: CASSHSGLIYEQYF. In DNA form, the CDR3 reads TGTGCCAGCAGCCACTCCGGACTCATCTACGAGCAGTACTTC.

The V call is TRBV15, the J call TRBJ2-7; 11 bases map to TRBD2. After removal of 0 bases from V and 8 bases from J, the junction contained 6 bases not matched to a gene. This CDR3 region has 15 residues. Germline lookup yields CDR1 LNHNV and CDR2 YYDKDF (reference sequence). CDR3 nucleotides: TGTGCCACCAGCAGAGATCAACTAGCGGGAGCAAAGCAGTACTTC. Translating gives CATSRDQLAGAKQYF. The full variable domain, with the rest looked up from reference TRBV15 and TRBJ2-7, is DAMVIQNPRYQVTQFGKPVTLSCSQTLNHNVMYWYQQKSSQAPKLLFHYYDKDFNNEADTPDNFQSRRPNTSFCFLDIRSPGLGDTAMYLCATSRDQLAGAKQYFGPGTRLTVT.

The CDR3 DNA is TGTGCCAGCAGCACCTGGGACAATGAGCAGTTCTTC. This translates into CASSTWDNEQFF. The chain is built from TRBV5-8 and TRBJ2-1; no clear D. Germline V gene lookup returns CDR1 SGHTS and CDR2 YDEGEE. The CDR3 consists of 12 residues. Trimming cost V 4 bases and J 5 bases, with 7 bases left between them.

The rearrangement uses TRBV5-4 and TRBJ2-5; D is unresolved. This CDR3 region has 14 residues. V lost 4 bases and J 1 base, leaving 11 bases between the germline ends. Per germline, CDR1 SGHNT and CDR2 YYREEE (reference sequence). DNA of the CDR3: TGTGCCAGCAGCAATTGGTGGGTCCAAGAGACCCAGTACTTC. It codes for CASSNWWVQETQYF. Looking up the rest from reference TRBV5-4 and TRBJ2-5 gives the full variable domain: ETGVTQSPTHLIKTRGQQVTLRCSSQSGHNTVSWYQQALGQGPQFIFQYYREEENGRGNFPPRFSGLQFPNYSSELNVNALELDDSALYLCASSNWWVQETQYFGPGTRLLVL.

V is TRBV7-9 and J is TRBJ1-4; D gene unclear. This CDR3 has 15 amino acids. Germline CDR1 is SEHNR and CDR2 is FQNEAQ (reference sequence). V was trimmed by 1 base and J by 6 bases, leaving 12 bases between them. The CDR3 region is CASSLDRGIDEKLFF. The CDR3 DNA reads TGTGCCAGCAGCTTAGATAGAGGGATTGATGAAAAACTGTTTTTT.